This TCR beta chain derives from a study of shared clonotypes between healthy human individuals. The V gene's germline CDR1 is LNHDA and CDR2 SQIVND (reference sequence). This CDR3 is 12 amino acids long. Trimming shortened V by 7 bases and J by 4 bases, and 10 bases separated the two germline ends. Here immunoSEQ multiplex PCR was the method, and the copy in TCRdb shows in-frame clones only, minus some. The sample records about half a million clones, more than 65% being singletons. The receptor comes from a woman between 40 and 55 years old in good health. Some clones in this sample may be carry-over from other donors' samples. J is TRBJ1-2 and V is TRBV19; D call uncertain. The sequencing input was PBMCs. The CDR3 loop reads CASTKGAYGYTF. The CDR3 nucleotides read TGTGCCAGTACTAAGGGCGCCTATGGCTACACCTTC.